The entry below describes one T cell receptor (beta chain). Its target is unknown. This specimen belongs to a study of cytomegalovirus exposure and HLA in healthy donors. V gave up 2 bases and J gave up 2 bases, with 3 bases separating them. Germline V gene data show CDR1 as SGHDN and CDR2 as FVKESK. The CDR3 contains 12 residues. Overall study results and limits: At a 0.05 false discovery rate, a later analysis found approximately 17,000 TCR beta sequences to be associated with HLA alleles.

PCR amplification relied on 60 Vbeta primers (plus 13 Jbeta primers). Authors' analysis steps: As a later analysis found, there were 80 million to 90 million unique TCR beta chains, of which roughly 11 million were shared. The assay was immunoSEQ multiplex PCR, and TCRdb's table has in-frame clones only and misses some. From that table come the V and J calls and clone size; the DNA was used to work out D and trimming. The sample comprises about 65,000 clones, 60% to 80% of which are singletons, and around 3% rests with the top ten. This clonotype was obtained from a girl aged 5-17 years in good health and CMV-seropositive. The chain carries TRBV14 and TRBJ1-1; the D is unclear. Sequencing was carried out using PBMCs. CDR3 in DNA: TGTGCCAGCAGCCAACAAAACACTGAAGCTTTCTTT. Its translation: CASSQQNTEAFF.